This TCR beta chain derives from a study of T cell changes during pregnancy in multiple sclerosis (dated by TCRdb to 2018 to 2020). Regarding the research as a whole: The study looked at changes in the T cell repertoire across pregnancy in women with multiple sclerosis.

Per the germline V gene, SGHNT is the CDR1 and YENEEA is the CDR2. The CDR3 runs 14 residues from the cysteine to the phenylalanine. Only the CDR3 portion is preserved as DNA: 42 bases, with reading frame beginning at the first base. V loses 4 bases of germline sequence and J loses 5 bases, and the interval between the two ends is 14 bases. Libraries were made using the immunoSEQ multiplex PCR assay. Imported from immuneACCESS, the table was reduced by TCRdb to in-frame sequences with V and J called. These copies leave out some clones; in studies compared against another copy, an unresolved V gene accounts for under half, and the cause of the remainder is not known. The sample contains 35,000 to 50,000 clones, approximately 91% of them found a single time. Approximately 1.4% of the sample comes from the top ten. A remark on this clone: What this receptor recognizes is not known. It has no much larger one-base neighbor in the sample; base qualities were not kept.

The sequencing input was PBMCs (not recorded whether the cells were cultured). The chain is encoded by TRBV11-3 joined to TRBJ2-5, with the D gene not confidently named. The sequence came from a female donor with multiple sclerosis, enrolled in a pregnancy study. The DNA is TGTGCCAGCAGCTCCCGACCACCTGGGGAGACCCAGTACTTC. This sequence encodes CASSSRPPGETQYF.